The rows below give T cell receptor beta chains drawn from one sample of a study of blood T cell repertoires in COVID-19. Sequenced by immunoSEQ multiplex PCR; TCRdb stores in-frame clones only, minus some. The sample shows about 400,000 clones, around nine tenths of them seen only once. The sample consisted of PBMCs or T cells enriched from blood (not recorded which). These receptors all come from a woman in her 50s who had recovered from COVID-19. CDR3s include the opening cysteine and the closing phenylalanine or tryptophan. A D gene is named only where the DNA matches it firmly. The size of a clone is reported for some rows only, either as once, few or many, or as a class for expanded clones.

clone_size: .
cdr3_length: 13
d_call: .
v_call: TRBV7-6
j_call: TRBJ1-1
cdr3_nt: TGTGCCAGCAGCTTACAGGAGAACACTGAAGCTTTCTTT
cdr3_aa: CASSLQENTEAFF

clone_size: .
cdr3_length: 16
d_call: TRBD1
v_call: TRBV5-5
j_call: TRBJ1-5
cdr3_nt: TGTGCCAGCAGCTCTAACCCGGGACAGGGGTATCAGCCCCAGCATTTT
cdr3_aa: CASSSNPGQGYQPQHF

clone_size: once
cdr3_length: 13
d_call: .
v_call: TRBV6-5
j_call: TRBJ1-5
cdr3_nt: TGTGCCAGCACGGAAGGGGTAAGTCAGCCCCAGCATTTT
cdr3_aa: CASTEGVSQPQHF

clone_size: .
cdr3_length: 15
d_call: .
v_call: TRBV5-6
j_call: TRBJ2-2
cdr3_nt: TGTGCCAGCAGCCCCGACAGTTCGAACACCGGGGAGCTGTTTTTT
cdr3_aa: CASSPDSSNTGELFF

clone_size: .
cdr3_length: 14
d_call: TRBD2
v_call: TRBV28
j_call: TRBJ2-3
cdr3_nt: TGTGCCACACGGAGCGGGGGGTCCACAGATACGCAGTATTTT
cdr3_aa: CATRSGGSTDTQYF

clone_size: .
cdr3_length: 16
d_call: .
v_call: TRBV11-2
j_call: TRBJ2-1
cdr3_nt: TGTGCCAGCAGCTTAGTGCCAGGGGACCCCTACAATGAGCAGTTCTTC
cdr3_aa: CASSLVPGDPYNEQFF

clone_size: .
cdr3_length: 15
d_call: TRBD2
v_call: TRBV6-5
j_call: TRBJ2-2
cdr3_nt: TGTGCCATTAGCCCCAGCGGGACGAACACCGGGGAGCTGTTTTTT
cdr3_aa: CAISPSGTNTGELFF

clone_size: .
cdr3_length: 15
d_call: .
v_call: TRBV11-3
j_call: TRBJ2-1
cdr3_nt: TGTGCCAGCAGCTTAGCGGGGGGCTTCGACAATGAGCAGTTCTTC
cdr3_aa: CASSLAGGFDNEQFF

clone_size: few
cdr3_length: 11
d_call: .
v_call: TRBV29-1
j_call: TRBJ1-2
cdr3_nt: TGCAGCGTTGGTTCCCTGGGCGGCTACACCTTC
cdr3_aa: CSVGSLGGYTF

clone_size: .
cdr3_length: 14
d_call: .
v_call: TRBV10-3
j_call: TRBJ1-6
cdr3_nt: TGTGCCATCAGTGATAACTCCTATAATTCACCCCTCCACTTT
cdr3_aa: CAISDNSYNSPLHF

clone_size: .
cdr3_length: 16
d_call: TRBD2
v_call: TRBV5-4
j_call: TRBJ2-3
cdr3_nt: TGTGCCAGCAACGGGACTAGCGGGGGGGGAACAGATACGCAGTATTTT
cdr3_aa: CASNGTSGGGTDTQYF

clone_size: .
cdr3_length: 15
d_call: TRBD1
v_call: TRBV12-5
j_call: TRBJ1-2
cdr3_nt: TGTGCTAGTGGTTTGGGATTAGACAGGGTCTATGGCTACACCTTC
cdr3_aa: CASGLGLDRVYGYTF

clone_size: .
cdr3_length: 16
d_call: .
v_call: TRBV6-2/TRBV6-3
j_call: TRBJ1-5
cdr3_nt: TGTGCCAGCAGTCTAACAGGCTATTATAGCAATCAGCCCCAGCATTTT
cdr3_aa: CASSLTGYYSNQPQHF

clone_size: .
cdr3_length: 17
d_call: .
v_call: TRBV5-8
j_call: TRBJ2-5
cdr3_nt: TGTGCCAGCAGCATTGTGGGGGGAGGGGGGCGACAAGAGACCCAGTACTTC
cdr3_aa: CASSIVGGGGRQETQYF

clone_size: .
cdr3_length: 15
d_call: TRBD1
v_call: TRBV5-1
j_call: TRBJ1-1
cdr3_nt: TGCGCCAGCAGCACGATGGGGACAGGCTCTGCTGAAGCTTTCTTT
cdr3_aa: CASSTMGTGSAEAFF

clone_size: .
cdr3_length: 13
d_call: .
v_call: TRBV9
j_call: TRBJ2-3
cdr3_nt: TGTGCCAGCAGCGTAGTAGTGGGCGATACGCAGTATTTT
cdr3_aa: CASSVVVGDTQYF

clone_size: once
cdr3_length: 19
d_call: TRBD2
v_call: TRBV29-1
j_call: TRBJ2-3
cdr3_nt: TGCAGCGTTGGAGTGGTTGTAACTAGCGGGGGGGCGCTGTCAGATACGCAGTATTTT
cdr3_aa: CSVGVVVTSGGALSDTQYF

clone_size: .
cdr3_length: 15
d_call: TRBD1
v_call: TRBV11-2
j_call: TRBJ1-1
cdr3_nt: TGTGCCAGCAGCCAATATGGGACAGCGAACACTGAAGCTTTCTTT
cdr3_aa: CASSQYGTANTEAFF

clone_size: .
cdr3_length: 17
d_call: TRBD1
v_call: TRBV2
j_call: TRBJ2-3
cdr3_nt: TGTGCCAGCAGGGAGGGACAGGGAGCCTATAGCACAGATACGCAGTATTTT
cdr3_aa: CASREGQGAYSTDTQYF

clone_size: .
cdr3_length: 15
d_call: .
v_call: TRBV6-5
j_call: TRBJ2-3
cdr3_nt: TGTGCCAGCAGTCCCCGGGGATCTAGCACAGATACGCAGTATTTT
cdr3_aa: CASSPRGSSTDTQYF

clone_size: .
cdr3_length: 14
d_call: .
v_call: TRBV7-9
j_call: TRBJ2-1
cdr3_nt: TGTGCCAGCAGCCAACGGAGCGGACACAATGAGCAGTTCTTC
cdr3_aa: CASSQRSGHNEQFF

clone_size: .
cdr3_length: 14
d_call: TRBD1
v_call: TRBV7-8
j_call: TRBJ2-5
cdr3_nt: TGTGCCAGCAGCTCAGACAGGGCCGGCGAGACCCAGTACTTC
cdr3_aa: CASSSDRAGETQYF

clone_size: .
cdr3_length: 14
d_call: TRBD1
v_call: TRBV28
j_call: TRBJ1-2
cdr3_nt: TGTGCCAGCAGCTGGGGACAGGGCTACTATGGCTACACCTTC
cdr3_aa: CASSWGQGYYGYTF

clone_size: .
cdr3_length: 13
d_call: .
v_call: TRBV5-6
j_call: TRBJ2-2
cdr3_nt: TGTGCCAGCAGGCGTGAAAACACCGGGGAGCTGTTTTTT
cdr3_aa: CASRRENTGELFF

clone_size: .
cdr3_length: 15
d_call: TRBD1
v_call: TRBV7-6
j_call: TRBJ1-1
cdr3_nt: TGTGCCAGCAGCTTACTAACCGACAGGGGTACTGAAGCTTTCTTT
cdr3_aa: CASSLLTDRGTEAFF

clone_size: .
cdr3_length: 17
d_call: TRBD2
v_call: TRBV4-3
j_call: TRBJ2-1
cdr3_nt: TGCGCCAGCAGCCAAGATCCCCTAGCGGGGGGGCGTAATGAGCAGTTCTTC
cdr3_aa: CASSQDPLAGGRNEQFF

clone_size: .
cdr3_length: 14
d_call: .
v_call: TRBV6-5
j_call: TRBJ2-7
cdr3_nt: TGTGCCAGCCTTAGAGGTGGATTGCCCTACGAGCAGTACTTC
cdr3_aa: CASLRGGLPYEQYF

clone_size: .
cdr3_length: 12
d_call: .
v_call: TRBV7-9
j_call: TRBJ1-2
cdr3_nt: TGTGCCAGCAGCTCCAGTTTCTATGGCTACACCTTC
cdr3_aa: CASSSSFYGYTF

clone_size: .
cdr3_length: 13
d_call: .
v_call: TRBV30
j_call: TRBJ1-5
cdr3_nt: TGTGCCTGGAGTGGACAGGAACATCAGCCCCAGCATTTT
cdr3_aa: CAWSGQEHQPQHF

clone_size: .
cdr3_length: 13
d_call: TRBD1
v_call: TRBV6-6
j_call: TRBJ1-1
cdr3_nt: TGTGCCAGCAGATTACAGGGGGCCGCTGAAGCTTTCTTT
cdr3_aa: CASRLQGAAEAFF

clone_size: .
cdr3_length: 14
d_call: .
v_call: TRBV5-6
j_call: TRBJ2-5
cdr3_nt: TGTGCCAGCAGCTTGCTAGCAAGTTTGGAGACCCAGTACTTC
cdr3_aa: CASSLLASLETQYF

clone_size: .
cdr3_length: 14
d_call: .
v_call: TRBV6-1
j_call: TRBJ1-2
cdr3_nt: TGTGCCAGCAGTGAAGTTGGGGGCCCGTCCCACTACACCTTC
cdr3_aa: CASSEVGGPSHYTF

clone_size: .
cdr3_length: 14
d_call: TRBD2
v_call: TRBV4-3
j_call: TRBJ2-7
cdr3_nt: TGCGCCAGCAGCCAAGAGTTAGCGGGGGGTGAGCAGTACTTC
cdr3_aa: CASSQELAGGEQYF

clone_size: .
cdr3_length: 13
d_call: .
v_call: TRBV30
j_call: TRBJ1-1
cdr3_nt: TGTGCCTGGACGGCTGGGGGGTACACTGAAGCTTTCTTT
cdr3_aa: CAWTAGGYTEAFF

clone_size: .
cdr3_length: 14
d_call: TRBD1
v_call: TRBV7-9
j_call: TRBJ1-1
cdr3_nt: TGTGCCAGCAGCCAAAACAGGGGGCACCCTGAAGCTTTCTTT
cdr3_aa: CASSQNRGHPEAFF

clone_size: many
cdr3_length: 16
d_call: .
v_call: TRBV9
j_call: TRBJ2-7
cdr3_nt: TGTGCCAGCTTTATGGAGATCGGAGGGGGGGGCTCCGAGCAGTACTTC
cdr3_aa: CASFMEIGGGGSEQYF

clone_size: .
cdr3_length: 14
d_call: .
v_call: TRBV11-2
j_call: TRBJ2-5
cdr3_nt: TGTGCCAGCAGCGAGGTGAAAGGATTAGGGACCCAGTACTTC
cdr3_aa: CASSEVKGLGTQYF

clone_size: .
cdr3_length: 16
d_call: .
v_call: TRBV2
j_call: TRBJ2-7
cdr3_nt: TGTGCCAGCAGTGCAATTAGCGGAGAACTTACCTACGAGCAGTACTTC
cdr3_aa: CASSAISGELTYEQYF

clone_size: .
cdr3_length: 15
d_call: .
v_call: TRBV4-3
j_call: TRBJ1-5
cdr3_nt: TGCGCCAGCAGCCAAGATTCAGGCAGCCAATGGCCCCAGCATTTT
cdr3_aa: CASSQDSGSQWPQHF

clone_size: .
cdr3_length: 13
d_call: TRBD1
v_call: TRBV30
j_call: TRBJ2-3
cdr3_nt: TGTGCCTGGAGTATCGGGACAGCAGATACGCAGTATTTT
cdr3_aa: CAWSIGTADTQYF

clone_size: .
cdr3_length: 19
d_call: TRBD2
v_call: TRBV10-3
j_call: TRBJ2-3
cdr3_nt: TGTGCCATCAGTGCGACTAGCGGGAGTGACACCGCTAGCACAGATACGCAGTATTTT
cdr3_aa: CAISATSGSDTASTDTQYF

clone_size: .
cdr3_length: 14
d_call: .
v_call: TRBV4-1
j_call: TRBJ1-2
cdr3_nt: TGCGCCAGCAGCCAAGAAGTACGGGTCTATGGCTACACCTTC
cdr3_aa: CASSQEVRVYGYTF

clone_size: .
cdr3_length: 16
d_call: .
v_call: TRBV19
j_call: TRBJ1-3
cdr3_nt: TGTGCCAGTAGTTGGTCAGGCTCGATCTCTGGAAACACCATATATTTT
cdr3_aa: CASSWSGSISGNTIYF

clone_size: .
cdr3_length: 13
d_call: .
v_call: TRBV5-6
j_call: TRBJ1-5
cdr3_nt: TGTGCCAGCAGCTTGGGGAACGGGCAGCCCCAGCATTTT
cdr3_aa: CASSLGNGQPQHF

clone_size: .
cdr3_length: 12
d_call: .
v_call: TRBV11-2
j_call: TRBJ1-1
cdr3_nt: TGTGCCAGCAGCTTAGATCGGTCTGAAGCTTTCTTT
cdr3_aa: CASSLDRSEAFF

clone_size: .
cdr3_length: 14
d_call: .
v_call: TRBV5-1
j_call: TRBJ1-6
cdr3_nt: TGCGCCAGCAGCTCCAGGGGTGGTGATTCACCCCTCCACTTT
cdr3_aa: CASSSRGGDSPLHF